A single sample is the source of the 18 T cell receptor beta chains below, sequenced in a study of blood T cell repertoires in COVID-19. Only in-frame clones appear in the TCRdb table, and some are missing; sequencing was by immunoSEQ multiplex PCR. The sample consists of more than 150,000 clones, 60% to 80% of them appearing once. Material: PBMCs or T cells enriched from blood (not recorded which). The receptors were gathered from a woman in her 50s who had recovered from COVID-19.

The chain joins TRBV7-3 to TRBJ2-5; 9 bases map to TRBD1. The CDR3 runs 13 residues. J lost 5 bases, V lost 5 bases, and 3 bases had no gene match. The germline V gene encodes CDR1 SGHTA and CDR2 FQGTGA. CDR3 protein: CASSQDRGETQYF. CDR3 DNA: TGTGCCAGCAGCCAGGACAGGGGCGAGACCCAGTACTTC.

The chain combines TRBV18 with TRBJ1-3; 8 nucleotides align to TRBD1. The germline V gene encodes CDR1 KGHSH and CDR2 LQKENI. The CDR3 is 15 amino acids. The J segment lost 4 bases and the V segment lost 6 bases, leaving 8 bases of the junction unmatched. Here the CDR3 reads CASSPKTGAGNTIYF. CDR3 nucleotide sequence: TGTGCCAGCTCTCCAAAGACAGGGGCAGGAAACACCATATATTTT. The entire variable domain, with the rest obtained from reference TRBV18 and TRBJ1-3, is as follows: NAGVMQNPRHLVRRRGQEARLRCSPMKGHSHVYWYRQLPEEGLKFMVYLQKENIIDESGMPKERFSAEFPKEGPSILRIQQVVRGDSAAYFCASSPKTGAGNTIYFGEGSWLTVV.

This chain uses TRBV30 with TRBJ2-7; 8 bases match TRBD2. The length of the CDR3 is 15 residues. Unmatched junction bases numbered 9, after V lost 0 bases and J lost 5 bases. Germline V CDR1 and CDR2: GTSNPN, SVGIG (reference sequence). CDR3 residues: CAWSVQLAGNNEQYF. The CDR3 DNA follows: TGTGCCTGGAGTGTACAGTTAGCGGGAAACAACGAGCAGTACTTC.

The chain joins TRBV30 to TRBJ1-1; possibly TRBD1 for D (5 bases). V was pared by 3 bases and J by 2 bases, with 16 bases between. Germline V gene lookup returns CDR1 GTSNPN and CDR2 SVGIG (reference sequence). The CDR3 has 15 amino acids. The CDR3 nucleotides read TGTGCCTGGAGGAGAGCAGGGACTCACAACACTGAAGCTTTCTTT. Translated, it gives CAWRRAGTHNTEAFF.

This clone has just one count. The chain employs TRBV11-2 and TRBJ2-5; D might be TRBD2 (6 bases). The V and J ends lost 7 bases and 5 bases respectively, with 14 bases between them. The CDR3 spans 13 residues. The germline gives CDR1 SGHAT, CDR2 FQNNGV. The CDR3 sequence: CASTVGGLETQYF. The CDR3 coding sequence is TGTGCCAGCACCGTAGGAGGGTTGGAGACCCAGTACTTC.

The rearrangement links TRBV28 to TRBJ2-1; D uncertain. The CDR3 is 15 residues long. V was trimmed by 3 bases and J by 1 base, leaving 10 bases between them. The V gene's germline CDR1 is MDHEN and CDR2 SYDVKM. Here the CDR3 reads CASSFLSSSYNEQFF. CDR3 nucleotide sequence: TGTGCCAGCAGTTTTTTATCGAGTTCCTACAATGAGCAGTTCTTC. The full variable domain, completed using reference TRBV28 and TRBJ2-1, is DVKVTQSSRYLVKRTGEKVFLECVQDMDHENMFWYRQDPGLGLRLIYFSYDVKMKEKGDIPEGYSVSREKKERFSLILESASTNQTSMYLCASSFLSSSYNEQFFGPGTRLTVL.

The rearrangement joins TRBV7-3 to TRBJ2-7; D is perhaps TRBD2 (6 bases). Germline V gene data show CDR1 as SGHTA and CDR2 as FQGTGA. Trimming left V 5 bases short and J 6 bases short, with 14 bases between. This CDR3 comprises 13 residues. CDR3 coding DNA: TGTGCCAGCAGCCCCCCGGGGACTGCCGAGCAGTACTTC. Translation: CASSPPGTAEQYF.

The CDR3 bases are TGTGCCAGCAAGGGGACTAGGGGTTCGGTTAAGACCCAGTACTTC. Protein product: CASKGTRGSVKTQYF. V gene TRBV2 combines with J gene TRBJ2-5, with 8 bases that match TRBD2. With V trimmed by 7 bases and J by 6 bases, 13 bases remained unmatched. The CDR3 length is 15 residues. CDR1 and CDR2 from the germline V gene are SNHLY and FYNNEI.

The CDR3, as DNA: TGTGCCAGCAGCCCCGGACTAGCGGGAGTGTGGGAGCTGTTTTTT. Amino acid sequence: CASSPGLAGVWELFF. The V call is TRBV28, the J call TRBJ2-2; 13 bases match TRBD2. V dropped 6 bases and J dropped 9; count of bases not matched to a gene: 7. From germline, CDR1 is MDHEN and CDR2 SYDVKM. The CDR3 spans 15 residues.

This clone came up once. V usage is TRBV29-1 and J usage is TRBJ1-1, with D possibly being TRBD1 (6 bases). Trimming shortened V by 7 bases and J by 7 bases, and 13 bases separated the two germline ends. Germline V CDR1 and CDR2: SQVTM, ANQGSEA. There are 11 residues in the CDR3. The CDR3 DNA follows: TGCAGCGGATCACAGGGTGATGAAGCTTTCTTT. This encodes CSGSQGDEAFF.

V gene TRBV6-6 combines with J gene TRBJ2-1; D remains ambiguous. Germline V gives CDR1 MNHNY, CDR2 SVGAGI (reference sequence). This CDR3 spans 13 amino acids. Trimming took 6 bases from V and 4 from J, leaving 10 bases between them. The CDR3: CASSNEWYNEQFF. CDR3 sequence (DNA): TGTGCCAGCAGCAACGAGTGGTACAATGAGCAGTTCTTC.

The V gene is TRBV10-3, the J gene TRBJ2-5; 7 bases fit TRBD1. V shed 5 bases and J 1 base; nucleotides not matched to a gene: 7. CDR3 size: 15 residues. The V gene's germline CDR1 is ENHRY and CDR2 SYGVKD. Written as DNA, the CDR3 is TGTGCCATCAGTCCTGGACAGGACCGCCAAGAGACCCAGTACTTC. It yields the protein CAISPGQDRQETQYF.

The chain employs TRBV3-1 (or the pseudogene TRBV3-2) and TRBJ2-2; TRBD1 matches at 10 bases. The CDR3 consists of 15 residues. The germline V gene has CDR1 LGHDT and CDR2 YNNKEL (reference sequence). V shed 1 base, J shed 6 bases, and the junction held 2 bases outside the gene matches. In DNA form, the CDR3 reads TGTGCCAGCAGCCAAGGACAGGGGGCGGCCGGGGAGCTGTTTTTT. Encoded protein: CASSQGQGAAGELFF.

This rearrangement joins TRBV5-1 to TRBJ1-2; 9 bases align to TRBD1. CDR3 length: 16 residues. Germline V gene lookup returns CDR1 SGHRS and CDR2 YFSETQ. V lost 4 bases to trimming and J lost 0 bases; unmatched junction nucleotides: 7. The CDR3 region is CASSGGQGNTNYGYTF. CDR3 DNA: TGCGCCAGCAGCGGGGGACAGGGTAATACTAACTATGGCTACACCTTC.

This sequence joins TRBV15 and TRBJ2-7; D is possibly TRBD2 (6 bases). V lost 3 bases and J lost 2, with 11 bases in between. The length of the CDR3 is 14 residues. Germline loops: CDR1 LNHNV, CDR2 YYDKDF (reference sequence). CDR3 DNA: TGTGCCACCAGCAGTCGGCGGGACCCCTACGAGCAGTACTTC. Residues: CATSSRRDPYEQYF.

This rearrangement joins TRBV7-9 to TRBJ1-2; D perhaps matches TRBD1 (5 bases). The CDR3 length is 14 residues. The germline V gene has CDR1 SEHNR and CDR2 FQNEAQ (reference sequence). V lost 3 bases, J lost 2 bases, and 10 bases lay in between. The DNA of the CDR3 is TGTGCCAGCAGCTTGGGGGACTGGAACTATGGCTACACCTTC. It encodes CASSLGDWNYGYTF. The full variable domain, its missing parts supplied by reference TRBV7-9 and TRBJ1-2, is DTGVSQNPRHKITKRGQNVTFRCDPISEHNRLYWYRQTLGQGPEFLTYFQNEAQLEKSRLLSDRFSAERPKGSFSTLEIQRTEQGDSAMYLCASSLGDWNYGYTFGSGTRLTVV.

This clone was recorded once. J is TRBJ2-1 and V is TRBV19, with TRBD2 identical over 12 bases. CDR1 is LNHDA, CDR2 SQIVND, per germline (reference sequence). J lost 6 bases, V lost 5 bases, and 23 bases had no gene match. The CDR3 is 21 amino acids. In DNA, the CDR3 is TGTGCCAGTAGTCAGGGACCCACCAGGGTGGGACTAGCGGGTTTGGGCAATGAGCAGTTCTTC. This gives the protein CASSQGPTRVGLAGLGNEQFF.

V gene TRBV6-5 combines with J gene TRBJ2-7; 10 bases match TRBD1. The CDR3 contains 15 residues. Germline V gene data show CDR1 as MNHEY and CDR2 as SVGAGI. J gave up 2 bases and V 0 bases, and 1 base lay outside the gene matches. The DNA of the CDR3 is TGTGCCAGCAGTTACTCGGGACAGGGGACCTACGAGCAGTACTTC. It codes for CASSYSGQGTYEQYF.